This T cell receptor beta chain is from a study of shared clonotypes between healthy human individuals. Study-level background: The cohort had a couple of women and three men, ages 18 to 49.

The CDR3 spans 16 residues. With 5 bases removed from V and 8 bases from J, the gap between germline ends came to 24 bases. The germline gives CDR1 SEHNR, CDR2 FQNEAQ (reference sequence). Of note for this clone: Antigen: not known.

TCRdb's table, derived via immunoSEQ multiplex PCR, lists solely in-frame clones and lacks some. The table records around 2.1 million clones, under 95% of them present only once. Selected positively for CCR7 and CD45RO-negative, naive CD8 cells excluded terminally differentiated effector memory CD45RA+ cells. Findings and caveats of the study: The study drew on few donors, limiting represented genetic and exposure-history diversity. Generation probabilities of non-shared clonotypes were lower (relative to those shared by all four donors).

The sequence derives from a young man in good health. Some clones in this sample may be carry-over from other donors' samples. Material: naive CD8+ T cells from PBMCs. V usage is TRBV7-9 and J usage is TRBJ2-5; perhaps TRBD2 as D (6 bases). The CDR3 loop reads CASSREIAGSWGTQYF. CDR3 in DNA: TGTGCCAGCAGCCGAGAAATTGCCGGGAGCTGGGGAACCCAGTACTTC. Variable domain in full (rest from reference TRBV7-9 and TRBJ2-5): DTGVSQNPRHKITKRGQNVTFRCDPISEHNRLYWYRQTLGQGPEFLTYFQNEAQLEKSRLLSDRFSAERPKGSFSTLEIQRTEQGDSAMYLCASSREIAGSWGTQYFGPGTRLLVL.